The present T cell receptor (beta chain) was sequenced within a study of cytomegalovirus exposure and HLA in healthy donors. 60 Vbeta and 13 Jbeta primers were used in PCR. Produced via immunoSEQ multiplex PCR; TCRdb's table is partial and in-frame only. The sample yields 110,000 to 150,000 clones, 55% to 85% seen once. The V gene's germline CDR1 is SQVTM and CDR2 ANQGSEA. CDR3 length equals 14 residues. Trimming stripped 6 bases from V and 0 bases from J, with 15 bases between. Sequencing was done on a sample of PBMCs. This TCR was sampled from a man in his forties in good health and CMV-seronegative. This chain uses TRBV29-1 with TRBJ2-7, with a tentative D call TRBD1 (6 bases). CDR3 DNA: TGCAGCGTCCAACCGGGACATAACTCCTACGAGCAGTACTTC. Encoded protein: CSVQPGHNSYEQYF.